Here is one T cell receptor (beta chain) with its context. Its matching antigen is unknown. This sample was taken from a study of T cells in localized non-small cell lung cancer. Profiled with immunoSEQ multiplex PCR; TCRdb holds only in-frame clones, not every one. The data show tens of thousands of clones, 87% seen once. The germline V and J ends were trimmed by 1 base and 1 base, with 10 bases remaining between them. CDR3 length: 15 amino acids. Germline CDR1 SGHTA, CDR2 FQGNSA. The study, taken as a whole, reports: Uninvolved neighboring lung showed the greatest T cell clonality, exceeding tumor.

The sequence was obtained from a man aged 40-75 years with stage III lung adenocarcinoma. V usage is TRBV7-2 and J usage is TRBJ2-5; D not certain. The material sequenced was peripheral blood mononuclear cells, taken before any cancer treatment. CDR3 sequence (DNA): TGTGCCAGCAGCTTAGGTGCTCGCGGCCAAGAGACCCAGTACTTC. Translated, it gives CASSLGARGQETQYF.